One T cell receptor beta chain is described in this entry. Its specificity is unknown. One end of the junction does not line up with germline, which may come from a read error. CD4+ T cells specific for antigen were expanded with viral peptide pools by the ViraFEST assay before sequencing. Researchers isolated CD4+ T cells once around 11 days of culture had elapsed. Each vaccine recipient was nucleocapsid antibody negative and had no prior SARS-CoV-2 infection. The researchers cultured approximately 2 million PBMC per well with approximately 10 IU/ml IL-2 and 8 to 10 ug/ml peptides. The source of the sample is a study of vaccination effects on CD4 cells after COVID-19. Some clones are missing from TCRdb's copy, which holds only in-frame ones; the method was immunoSEQ multiplex PCR. This table has around 28,000 clones, 70% to 80% appearing once. Regarding the study as a whole: Few convalescent patients were studied, and early post-infection samples were lacking. Marked clonal contraction was seen in infection- and vaccine-induced clones late after vaccination.

The TCR comes from a human donor who received a COVID-19 vaccine. The sample in question was CD4+ T cells from PBMCs cultured with SARS-CoV-2 spike peptides, obtained before COVID-19 vaccination.

This chain's CDR3 is CASSLGTGRSTDTQYF. In DNA, the CDR3 is TGTGCTAGCAGCTTAGGGACAGGACGGAGCACAGATACGCAGTATTTT. The V and J genes are TRBV7-7 and TRBJ2-3, with 8 bases that match TRBD1. Germline CDR1 SSHAT, CDR2 FNYEAQ (reference sequence). There are 16 residues in the CDR3.